This T cell receptor beta chain was obtained from a study of blood T cell repertoires in COVID-19. The wider study: From the United States, Italy and Spain came samples of acute and convalescent COVID-19. PBMCs, B-cell-depleted T cells, or T cells provided the cDNA or gDNA that made up the material.

As handled by the study authors: Reference gene primer amplification in the assay estimated nucleated cell counts. TCRdb's copy holds only in-frame clones and misses some; the assay was immunoSEQ multiplex PCR. That table is the source of V, J and clone size, and D and trimming were worked out from the DNA. The profile covers 75,000 to 100,000 clones, with approximately 87% appearing a single time and approximately 15% taken by the ten largest. CDR1 LGHNA and CDR2 YSLEER come from the germline V gene. There are 16 residues in the CDR3. Unmatched junction bases numbered 14, after V lost 10 bases and J lost 4 bases.

The sample comprised peripheral blood. The chain has TRBV4-3 and TRBJ2-1; 9 nucleotides line up with TRBD2. This TCR was sampled from a human donor in a cohort sampled during active COVID-19. CDR3 loop: CATGLAIGKTYNEQFF. CDR3 sequence (DNA): TGCGCCACGGGACTAGCCATCGGCAAAACTTACAATGAGCAGTTCTTC.